Listed below are T cell receptor beta chains from one sample, sequenced in a study of blood T cell repertoires in COVID-19. Clones were sequenced by immunoSEQ multiplex PCR, and TCRdb holds only the in-frame ones, with some missing. The sample holds over 250,000 clones; roughly 90% are singletons and the top ten take around 0.92%. What was sequenced was PBMCs or T cells enriched from blood (not recorded which). The receptor set was obtained from a woman in her 30s who had recovered from COVID-19. The CDR3 runs from the conserved cysteine through the conserved F or W. A D gene is named only where the DNA matches it firmly. Only some rows state a clone size, as once, few, many or a class for expanded clones.

v_call	d_call	clone_size	j_call	cdr3_nt	cdr3_aa
TRBV7-3	TRBD1	NA	TRBJ2-1	TGTGCCAGCAGCTTGGGGACAGGGGTATACAATGAGCAGTTCTTC	CASSLGTGVYNEQFF
TRBV11-2	NA	NA	TRBJ2-5	TGTGCCAGCAGCACCTGGCCAAGATCGTACCAAGAGACCCAGTACTTC	CASSTWPRSYQETQYF
TRBV4-3	TRBD1	NA	TRBJ1-2	TGCGCCAGCAGCGGACAGGGCGCCTATGGCTACACCTTC	CASSGQGAYGYTF
TRBV27	NA	NA	TRBJ2-3	TGTGCCAGCCATAAACCGGGGACACCAGATACGCAGTATTTT	CASHKPGTPDTQYF
TRBV5-6	NA	NA	TRBJ2-4	TGTGCCAGCAGCTTGGTAGGAGGGGCCCTTGGGAACATTCAGTACTTC	CASSLVGGALGNIQYF
TRBV12-3/TRBV12-4	NA	NA	TRBJ2-7	TGTGCCAGCAGTTGGGAGGGGGTCGGCGAGCAGTACTTC	CASSWEGVGEQYF
TRBV5-1	TRBD1	few	TRBJ1-2	TGCGCCAGCAGCCCCGGACAGGGTAACTATGGCTACACCTTC	CASSPGQGNYGYTF
TRBV27	NA	NA	TRBJ2-1	TGTGCCAGCAGTTTTGAGTCATACAATGAGCAGTTCTTC	CASSFESYNEQFF
TRBV7-8	NA	NA	TRBJ2-5	TGTGCCAGCAGCCCGGTCAGGAGGCAAGAGACCCAGTACTTC	CASSPVRRQETQYF
TRBV24-1	NA	NA	TRBJ2-7	TGTGCCACCAGTGACCCCAGACAGGCTGTGGGGGAGCAGTACTTC	CATSDPRQAVGEQYF
TRBV13	NA	NA	TRBJ2-3	TGTGCCAGCAGCTTACAGCTGCGGACAGATACGCAGTATTTT	CASSLQLRTDTQYF
TRBV11-1	TRBD1	NA	TRBJ1-1	TGTGCCAGCAGCCGACAGGGTGCCACTGAAGCTTTCTTT	CASSRQGATEAFF
TRBV10-3	NA	few	TRBJ2-2	TGTGCCATCAGTGAGTCCCTAGTAGCCGGGGAGCTGTTTTTT	CAISESLVAGELFF
TRBV6-5	TRBD1	NA	TRBJ2-3	TGTGCCAGCAGTTACGGGACAGGGGACACAGATACGCAGTATTTT	CASSYGTGDTDTQYF
TRBV4-3	NA	NA	TRBJ2-1	TGCGCCAGCAGCCAAGTTGGCGGGGGCCCCTACAATGAGCAGTTCTTC	CASSQVGGGPYNEQFF
TRBV7-3	TRBD1	NA	TRBJ1-1	TGTGCCAGCAGCATCACAGGGGGCGTGAACACTGAAGCTTTCTTT	CASSITGGVNTEAFF
TRBV3-1/TRBV3-2	NA	NA	TRBJ1-5	TGTGCCAGCAGCCAAGGGCTCCCATCAGGGGTTCAGCCCCAGCATTTT	CASSQGLPSGVQPQHF
TRBV5-1	TRBD1	NA	TRBJ1-2	TGCGCCAGCAGTTTATCGGGGACAGGGGGTGGCTACACCTTC	CASSLSGTGGGYTF
TRBV5-4	TRBD2	NA	TRBJ2-5	TGTGCCAGCAGCTCAGAACTAGCGGGAGGGCCGGGGGAGACCCAGTACTTC	CASSSELAGGPGETQYF
TRBV7-9	NA	few	TRBJ2-3	TGTGCCAGCAGCTTAGAGGGGTCACGCACAGATACGCAGTATTTT	CASSLEGSRTDTQYF
TRBV7-3	TRBD1	NA	TRBJ2-3	TGTGCCAGCAGCAGCCGGGACAGGGGAGCGCAGTATTTT	CASSSRDRGAQYF
TRBV20-1	TRBD2	NA	TRBJ2-1	TGCAGTGCTAGTAGACTAGCGGTAGACAATGAGCAGTTCTTC	CSASRLAVDNEQFF
TRBV5-1	TRBD2	NA	TRBJ2-1	TGCGCCAGCAGAACTAGCGGGAGGGCCACGGATGAGCAGTTCTTC	CASRTSGRATDEQFF
TRBV3-1/TRBV3-2	NA	NA	TRBJ1-3	TGTGCCAGCAGCCAGTTAGACTCTGGAAACACCATATATTTT	CASSQLDSGNTIYF
TRBV2	TRBD2	NA	TRBJ2-7	TGTGCCAGCAGCGGACAGCGGGAGGGGCTCCGCCACGAGCAGTACTTC	CASSGQREGLRHEQYF
TRBV5-1	NA	NA	TRBJ1-2	TGCGCCAGCAGAAAAGGGGATATTGCCCCCCCCTATGGCTACACCTTC	CASRKGDIAPPYGYTF
TRBV30	NA	once	TRBJ1-3	TGTGCCTGGACAAACTCTGGAAACACCATATATTTT	CAWTNSGNTIYF
TRBV28	NA	NA	TRBJ1-1	TGTGCCAGCAGTTTCGGGGGCACTGAAGCTTTCTTT	CASSFGGTEAFF
TRBV15	NA	once	TRBJ1-2	TGTGCCACCAGCAGATCTGACAGACTCTATGGCTACACCTTC	CATSRSDRLYGYTF
TRBV14	TRBD2	NA	TRBJ2-1	TGTGCCAGCAGCCAACCGGGACTAGCTTCCCCTGAGCAGTTCTTC	CASSQPGLASPEQFF
TRBV28	TRBD2	NA	TRBJ2-1	TGTGCCAGCAGCTTCGACGGGGACTACGACAATGAGCAGTTCTTC	CASSFDGDYDNEQFF
TRBV9	TRBD1	NA	TRBJ2-4	TGTGCCAGCAGCCCCGCGGGGACAGGCATAAGCAAAAACATTCAGTACTTC	CASSPAGTGISKNIQYF
TRBV9	TRBD1	NA	TRBJ2-6	TGTGCCAGCAGCGCAACCGGGACAGGGATGTTGGGGGCCAACGTCCTGACTTTC	CASSATGTGMLGANVLTF
TRBV27	TRBD1	once	TRBJ2-1	TGTGCCAGCACCTACCTAGGGACAGCATACAATGAGCAGTTCTTC	CASTYLGTAYNEQFF
TRBV18	TRBD1	NA	TRBJ1-1	TGTGCCAGCTCACTGGACAGGGACACTGAAGCTTTCTTT	CASSLDRDTEAFF
TRBV28	TRBD1	NA	TRBJ1-5	TGTGCCAGCCTCCCCGGGACAGGGTTTCAGCCCCAGCATTTT	CASLPGTGFQPQHF
TRBV25-1	NA	NA	TRBJ2-2	TGTGCCAGCAGTGAGTGGGAGGAGAATCGGGAGCTGTTTTTT	CASSEWEENRELFF
TRBV7-2	NA	NA	TRBJ2-3	TGTGCCAGCAGCCCTTCGGCGGGGAACTGGGATACGCAGTATTTT	CASSPSAGNWDTQYF
TRBV27	TRBD1	once	TRBJ1-2	TGTGCCAGCAGTTCCTTAGGCCGGGACAGGGACGGCTATGGCTACACCTTC	CASSSLGRDRDGYGYTF
TRBV11-2	TRBD2	once	TRBJ2-3	TGTGCCAGCAGCTTAGAAGGGGTCCGGACTAGCGGGGGGACAGATACGCAGTATTTT	CASSLEGVRTSGGTDTQYF
TRBV11-2	NA	NA	TRBJ1-6	TGTGCCAGCAGACCCGCCGGGGTAGGCCCCTATAATTCACCCCTCCACTTT	CASRPAGVGPYNSPLHF
TRBV27	TRBD1	NA	TRBJ2-1	TGTGCCAGCAGTCCCCGGACAGGAGTATACAATGAGCAGTTCTTC	CASSPRTGVYNEQFF
TRBV2	NA	NA	TRBJ1-6	TGTGCCAGCAGTGATCCAGGGCAGGGAATTTATTCACCCCTCCACTTT	CASSDPGQGIYSPLHF
TRBV6-5	TRBD2	NA	TRBJ2-2	TGTGCCAGCAGATCAGCGGGAGGAACCGGCGGGGAGCTGTTTTTT	CASRSAGGTGGELFF
TRBV2	NA	NA	TRBJ1-1	TGTGCCAGGACTGGGGACACCCCGGGCACTGAAGCTTTCTTT	CARTGDTPGTEAFF
TRBV28	NA	NA	TRBJ2-7	TGTGCCAGCAGTTTACCCATGGCAGGGGTAGCCTACGAGCAGTACTTC	CASSLPMAGVAYEQYF
TRBV28	NA	NA	TRBJ2-3	TGTGCCAGCGGGCCCACCGACAGGTTCCGGGGAGATACGCAGTATTTT	CASGPTDRFRGDTQYF
TRBV10-3	NA	NA	TRBJ1-2	TGTGCCATCAGCGATCACAGGGCTTTAGACTATGGCTACACCTTC	CAISDHRALDYGYTF
TRBV6-5	NA	NA	TRBJ1-2	TGTGCCAGCAGCCCGGACGAGGGCTATGGCTACACCTTC	CASSPDEGYGYTF